Given below is one TCR beta chain in context. Its antigen is not identified. Per germline, CDR1 LGHNA and CDR2 YSLEER. The CDR3 is 15 residues long. The V gene lost 4 bases and the J gene lost 3 bases, with 12 bases spanning the gap. Produced via immunoSEQ multiplex PCR; TCRdb's table is partial and in-frame only. The sample comprises about 52,000 clones, more than 75% of which are singletons, and over 4% rests with the top ten. This sample was taken from a study of a mutant IDH1 vaccine in newly diagnosed glioma. Overall study: Commencement of vaccination occurred 4-6 weeks following radiotherapy alone, or concurrently with temozolomide cycles. Earlier treatment was radiotherapy, temozolomide, or both, with most getting both.

Stated time point: week 47, end of study. Every vaccination contained 300 ug of the mutant IDH1 20-mer peptide and was paired with topical imiquimod. Diagnosis in the donors showed new WHO grade 3 or 4 astrocytomas that were IDH1-mutant and ATRX-lost. Sequencing was performed on PBMCs, taken from a glioma patient whose treatment included an IDH1 peptide vaccine. This TCR was recovered from a woman aged 40 to 50 with glioma. Some clones in this sample may be carry-over from other donors' samples. This chain connects TRBV4-3 to TRBJ1-4; D gene ambiguous. This chain's CDR3 is CASSRWIEPNEKLFF. CDR3 in DNA: TGCGCCAGCAGCCGCTGGATTGAGCCTAATGAAAAACTGTTTTTT.